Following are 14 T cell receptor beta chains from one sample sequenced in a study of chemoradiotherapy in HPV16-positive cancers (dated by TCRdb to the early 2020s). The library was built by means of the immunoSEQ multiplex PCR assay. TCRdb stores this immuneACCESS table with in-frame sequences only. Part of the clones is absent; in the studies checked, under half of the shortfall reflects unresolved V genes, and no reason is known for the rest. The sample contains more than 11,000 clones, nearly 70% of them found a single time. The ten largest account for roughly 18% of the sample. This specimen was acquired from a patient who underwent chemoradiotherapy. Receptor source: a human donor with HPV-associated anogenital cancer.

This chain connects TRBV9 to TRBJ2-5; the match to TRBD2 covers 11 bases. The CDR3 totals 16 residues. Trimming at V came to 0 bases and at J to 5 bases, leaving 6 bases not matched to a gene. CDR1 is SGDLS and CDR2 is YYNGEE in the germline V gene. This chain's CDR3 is CASSVGSGGAQETQYF. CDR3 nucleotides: TGTGCCAGCAGCGTAGGTAGCGGGGGGGCCCAGGAGACCCAGTACTTC.

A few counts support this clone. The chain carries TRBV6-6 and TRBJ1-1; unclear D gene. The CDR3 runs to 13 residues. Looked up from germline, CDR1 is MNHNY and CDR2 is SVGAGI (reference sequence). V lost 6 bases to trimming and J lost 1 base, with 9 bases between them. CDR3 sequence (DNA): TGTGCCAGCAGAGCCAGTGGGAACACTGAAGCTTTCTTT. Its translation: CASRASGNTEAFF.

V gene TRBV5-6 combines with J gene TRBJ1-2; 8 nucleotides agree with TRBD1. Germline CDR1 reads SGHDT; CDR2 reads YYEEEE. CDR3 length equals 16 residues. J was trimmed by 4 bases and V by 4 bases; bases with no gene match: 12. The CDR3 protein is CASSRLDRVSGYGYTF. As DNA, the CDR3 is TGTGCCAGCAGCCGCCTGGACAGGGTTAGCGGCTATGGCTACACCTTC.

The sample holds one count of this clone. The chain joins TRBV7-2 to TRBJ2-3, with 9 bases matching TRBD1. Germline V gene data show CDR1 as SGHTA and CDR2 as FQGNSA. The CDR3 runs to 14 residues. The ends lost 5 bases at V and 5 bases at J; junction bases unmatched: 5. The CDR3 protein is CASSDGQGRDTQYF. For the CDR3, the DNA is TGTGCCAGCAGCGACGGACAGGGGCGAGATACGCAGTATTTT. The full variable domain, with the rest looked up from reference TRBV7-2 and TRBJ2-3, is GAGVSQSPSNKVTEKGKDVELRCDPISGHTALYWYRQSLGQGLEFLIYFQGNSAPDKSGLPSDRFSAERTGGSVSTLTIQRTQQEDSAVYLCASSDGQGRDTQYFGPGTRLTVL.

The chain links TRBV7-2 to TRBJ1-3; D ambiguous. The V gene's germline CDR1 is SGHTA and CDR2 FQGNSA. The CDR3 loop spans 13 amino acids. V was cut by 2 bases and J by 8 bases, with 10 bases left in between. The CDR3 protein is CASSLIGPDTIYF. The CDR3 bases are TGTGCCAGCAGCTTAATCGGGCCGGACACCATATATTTT.

Here the CDR3 DNA reads TGTGCCAGCAGCTTAGAATGGGGTAAAGAGACCCAGTACTTC. Its translation is CASSLEWGKETQYF. V usage is TRBV7-2 and J usage is TRBJ2-5; D remains ambiguous. V gave up 1 base and J gave up 3 bases, with 9 bases separating them. Germline V CDR1 and CDR2: SGHTA, FQGNSA. This CDR3 contains 14 residues.

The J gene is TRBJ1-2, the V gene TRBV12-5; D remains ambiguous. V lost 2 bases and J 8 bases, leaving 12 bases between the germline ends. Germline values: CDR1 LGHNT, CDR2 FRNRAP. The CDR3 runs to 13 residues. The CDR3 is CASGLLGPEGYTF. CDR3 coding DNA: TGTGCTAGTGGTTTGCTGGGCCCCGAGGGCTACACCTTC. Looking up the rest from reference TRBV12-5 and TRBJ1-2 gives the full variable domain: DARVTQTPRHKVTEMGQEVTMRCQPILGHNTVFWYRQTMMQGLELLAYFRNRAPLDDSGMPKDRFSAEMPDATLATLKIQPSEPRDSAVYFCASGLLGPEGYTFGSGTRLTVV.

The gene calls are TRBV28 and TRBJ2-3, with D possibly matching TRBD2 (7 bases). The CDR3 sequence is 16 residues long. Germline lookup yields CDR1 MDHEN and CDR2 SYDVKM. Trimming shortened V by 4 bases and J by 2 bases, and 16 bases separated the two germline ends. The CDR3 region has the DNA TGTGCCAGCAGTTCCGTAGGGGGGGACGACACAGATACGCAGTATTTT. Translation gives CASSSVGGDDTDTQYF.

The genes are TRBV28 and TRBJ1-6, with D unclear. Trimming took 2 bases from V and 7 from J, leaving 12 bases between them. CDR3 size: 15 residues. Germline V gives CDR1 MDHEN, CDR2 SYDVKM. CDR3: CASSLVSGGNSPLHF. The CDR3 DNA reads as TGTGCCAGCAGTTTAGTATCGGGTGGGAATTCACCCCTCCACTTT.

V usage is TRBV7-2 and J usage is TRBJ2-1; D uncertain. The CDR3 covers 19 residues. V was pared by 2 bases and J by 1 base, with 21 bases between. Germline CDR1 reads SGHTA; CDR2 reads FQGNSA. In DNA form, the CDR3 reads TGTGCCAGCAGCTTACCGCAGGTGCGCGGAAGACGGTCCTACAATGAGCAGTTCTTC. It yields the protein CASSLPQVRGRRSYNEQFF.

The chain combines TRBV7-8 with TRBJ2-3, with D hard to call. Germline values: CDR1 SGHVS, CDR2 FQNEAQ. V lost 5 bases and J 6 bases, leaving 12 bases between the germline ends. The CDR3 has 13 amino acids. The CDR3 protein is CASSPFPPDTQYF. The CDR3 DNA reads TGTGCCAGCAGCCCCTTCCCCCCGGATACGCAGTATTTT.

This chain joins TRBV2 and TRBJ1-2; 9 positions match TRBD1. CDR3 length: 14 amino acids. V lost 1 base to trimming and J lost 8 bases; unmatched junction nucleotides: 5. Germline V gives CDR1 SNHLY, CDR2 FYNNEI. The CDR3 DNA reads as TGTGCCAGCAGTGAAGACAGGGGGCGAAAGGGCTACACCTTC. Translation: CASSEDRGRKGYTF.

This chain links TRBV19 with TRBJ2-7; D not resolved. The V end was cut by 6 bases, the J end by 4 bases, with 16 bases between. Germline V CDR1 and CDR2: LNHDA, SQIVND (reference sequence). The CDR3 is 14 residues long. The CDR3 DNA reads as TGTGCCAGTAGCCCCACGCGGACGAATTACGAGCAGTACTTC. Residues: CASSPTRTNYEQYF.

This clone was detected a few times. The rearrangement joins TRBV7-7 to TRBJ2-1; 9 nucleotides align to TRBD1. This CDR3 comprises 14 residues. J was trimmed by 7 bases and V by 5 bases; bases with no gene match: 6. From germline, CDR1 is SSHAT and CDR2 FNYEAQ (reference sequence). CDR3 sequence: CASSEQGARNEQFF. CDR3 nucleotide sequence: TGTGCCAGCAGCGAACAGGGGGCGCGGAATGAGCAGTTCTTC.